The 6 T cell receptor beta chains listed next were all sequenced from one sample in a study of T cell repertoires in cytomegalovirus infection. Antigens of these TCRs are unknown. TCRdb used MiXCR to reprocess the reads, holding one entry per CDR3 protein. The table lists under 50,000 distinct CDR3 sequences, approximately 20% of them singletons. The sequenced material came from PBMCs, sequenced either directly or after in vitro stimulation (not recorded which). The receptor set was obtained from a human donor in good health (CMV status not recorded). Some clones in this sample may be carry-over from other donors' samples.

At least ten counts were recorded for this clonotype. The V call is TRBV11-3, the J call TRBJ2-1; no reliable D call. Trimming shortened V by 2 bases and J by 8 bases, and 10 bases separated the two germline ends. The CDR3 has 13 residues. Germline V gene lookup returns CDR1 SGHNT and CDR2 YENEEA. The CDR3 nucleotides are TGTGCCAGCAGCTTAAACCCCGCGTATGAGCAGTTCTTC. It is translated as CASSLNPAYEQFF.

This clonotype was counted between two and nine times. The CDR3 DNA is TGTGCCAGCAGCGTAGGGAGGGGCCCAGATACGCAGTATTTT. The encoded protein is CASSVGRGPDTQYF. The rearrangement uses TRBV9 and TRBJ2-3, with D perhaps TRBD2 (6 bases). The CDR3 runs to 14 residues. Germline values: CDR1 SGDLS, CDR2 YYNGEE. Deletions cut 0 bases from V and 4 bases from J, with 9 bases between.

This clonotype occurred many times. The chain employs TRBV7-2 and TRBJ2-7, with 11 bases that match TRBD2. Germline assignment: CDR1 SGHTA and CDR2 FQGNSA. The CDR3 loop spans 17 amino acids. The J segment lost 3 bases and the V segment lost 0 bases, leaving 7 bases of the junction unmatched. The CDR3 DNA follows: TGTGCCAGCAGCTTAGCCGCTTCTAGCGGGGGGCTCTACGAGCAGTACTTC. Translated: CASSLAASSGGLYEQYF.

This clonotype was seen only a few times. The chain has TRBV24-1 and TRBJ2-1; the D is unclear. The CDR3 covers 12 residues. The germline V gene encodes CDR1 KGHDR and CDR2 SFDVKD. V gave up 3 bases and J gave up 8 bases, with 7 bases separating them. Here the CDR3 DNA reads TGTGCCACCAGTGATCCGATGGATGAGCAGTTCTTC. Encoded protein: CATSDPMDEQFF.

CDR3 bases: TGTGCCAGCAGTTTAGGGCGATTCCAACGCACGTACTTC. It codes for CASSLGRFQRTYF. The gene calls are TRBV12-3 or TRBV12-4 and TRBJ2-7; D is unresolved. V was trimmed by 1 base and J by 12 bases, leaving 16 bases between them. The CDR3 consists of 13 residues.

This sequence joins TRBV20-1 and TRBJ1-5, with TRBD1 as a possible D gene (5 bases). CDR1 is DFQATT, CDR2 SNEGSKA, per germline (reference sequence). The CDR3 contains 13 residues. The germline V and J ends were trimmed by 5 bases and 2 bases, with 10 bases remaining between them. Here the CDR3 DNA reads TGCAGTGCTGCCGACAGTCGCAATCAGCCCCAGCATTTT. It specifies CSAADSRNQPQHF.